Listed here are 9 T cell receptor beta chains from one sample, sequenced in a study of Ad26.COV2.S vaccination and SARS-CoV-2 variants. This sample's treatment: about 20 received Ad26.COV2.S at low or high dose, single or two shots; 5 received placebo; per-sample allocation not given. Each sample was drawn 63 days after the first injection (of vaccine or placebo). This table comes from immunoSEQ multiplex PCR, and its TCRdb copy is limited to in-frame clones, with some not included. The sample contains 380,000 or so clones, 80% to 90% of which appear only once. The sample was peripheral blood, taken in a trial of Ad26.COV2.S vaccine versus placebo. Source of these receptors: a person aged 18-60 years who received the Ad26.COV2.S COVID-19 vaccine or a placebo.

Here the CDR3 DNA reads TGTGCCAGCAGCCCTAGCGGACTCATAGCCAAAAACATTCAGTACTTC. Protein: CASSPSGLIAKNIQYF. The gene calls are TRBV6-2 or TRBV6-3 and TRBJ2-4; 7 bases are a match to TRBD2. CDR1 MNHEY and CDR2 SVGEGT come from the germline V gene. This CDR3 spans 16 amino acids. V shed 6 bases and J 0 bases; nucleotides not matched to a gene: 8.

This chain connects TRBV18 to TRBJ2-1; 9 nucleotides agree with TRBD1. V was clipped by 3 bases and J by 6 bases; unmatched bases: 6. Per germline, CDR1 KGHSH and CDR2 LQKENI. The CDR3 extends over 15 amino acids. The CDR3 region has the DNA TGTGCCAGCTCACCGGGGACAGGGAGGGGCAATGAGCAGTTCTTC. Translated: CASSPGTGRGNEQFF.

V usage is TRBV28 and J usage is TRBJ2-5; 9 bases fit TRBD2. J gave up 7 bases and V 3 bases, and 12 bases lay outside the gene matches. Germline V gives CDR1 MDHEN, CDR2 SYDVKM. CDR3 length: 16 amino acids. For the CDR3, the DNA is TGTGCCAGCAGTTTGAGTCTAGCGGGGTCCCCCTGGACCCAGTACTTC. Amino acids: CASSLSLAGSPWTQYF.

The chain links TRBV6-5 to TRBJ1-4, with unresolved D. The CDR3 runs to 13 residues. Germline V lookup: CDR1 MNHEY, CDR2 SVGAGI. The V end lost 7 bases, the J end lost 8 bases, and 14 bases lay between the germline ends. The CDR3, as DNA: TGTGCCAGCACCTCTGCCTCTGGGGAAAAACTGTTTTTT. Translating gives CASTSASGEKLFF.

The V call is TRBV19, the J call TRBJ2-1; D possibly corresponds to TRBD1 (8 bases). The CDR3 sequence is 14 residues long. V was cut by 3 bases and J by 14 bases, with 20 bases left in between. CDR1 LNHDA and CDR2 SQIVND come from the germline V gene (reference sequence). The CDR3 is CASSMGGTGPTKFF. CDR3 nucleotide sequence: TGTGCCAGTAGTATGGGGGGGACAGGACCGACAAAGTTCTTC.

The chain recombines TRBV28 with TRBJ2-1; D not certain. Trimming cost V 3 bases and J 6 bases, with 15 bases left between them. CDR3 length: 15 residues. Germline V lookup: CDR1 MDHEN, CDR2 SYDVKM. The chain's CDR3 is CASSLPHGSGNEQFF. In DNA form, the CDR3 reads TGTGCCAGCAGTTTGCCCCATGGGTCTGGCAATGAGCAGTTCTTC.

V is TRBV6-2 or TRBV6-3 and J is TRBJ2-3; TRBD2 matches at 7 bases. V was clipped by 5 bases and J by 4 bases; unmatched bases: 12. The CDR3 loop spans 16 amino acids. Germline assignment: CDR1 MNHEY and CDR2 SVGEGT. CDR3 sequence (DNA): TGTGCCAGCAGTCCCCGAGGGGAGCGGGACTCAGATACGCAGTATTTT. It specifies CASSPRGERDSDTQYF.

This rearrangement joins TRBV7-2 to TRBJ2-1; no definite D call. CDR1 SGHTA and CDR2 FQGNSA come from the germline V gene. The CDR3 loop spans 15 amino acids. V dropped 3 bases and J dropped 0 bases, with 9 bases sitting between them. CDR3 bases: TGTGCCAGCAGCTTTGACATCAACTCCTACAATGAGCAGTTCTTC. Its protein product is CASSFDINSYNEQFF. Based on the CDR3 plus reference TRBV7-2 and TRBJ2-1, the full variable domain is GAGVSQSPSNKVTEKGKDVELRCDPISGHTALYWYRQSLGQGLEFLIYFQGNSAPDKSGLPSDRFSAERTGGSVSTLTIQRTQQEDSAVYLCASSFDINSYNEQFFGPGTRLTVL.

The chain recombines TRBV7-9 with TRBJ2-7, with 8 bases aligning to TRBD1. Germline V CDR1 and CDR2: SEHNR, FQNEAQ (reference sequence). The CDR3 is made up of 17 amino acids. V lost 3 bases to trimming and J lost 4 bases; unmatched junction nucleotides: 14. The CDR3 sequence is CASSLIIPGGSSYEQYF. The CDR3 DNA reads TGTGCCAGCAGCTTGATAATCCCAGGGGGCTCATCTTACGAGCAGTACTTC.